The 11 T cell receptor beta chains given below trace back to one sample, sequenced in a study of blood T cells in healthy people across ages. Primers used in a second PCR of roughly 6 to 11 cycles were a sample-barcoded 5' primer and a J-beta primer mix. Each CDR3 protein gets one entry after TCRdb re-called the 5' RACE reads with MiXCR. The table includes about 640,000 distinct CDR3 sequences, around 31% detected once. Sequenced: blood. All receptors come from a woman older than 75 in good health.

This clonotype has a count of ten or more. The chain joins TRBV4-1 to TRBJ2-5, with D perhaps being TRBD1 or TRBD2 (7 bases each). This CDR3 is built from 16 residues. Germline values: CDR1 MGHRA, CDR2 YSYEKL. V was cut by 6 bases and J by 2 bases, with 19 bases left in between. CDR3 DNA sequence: TGCGCCAGCAGGGGAGGGGGCGAGGTGGGGCAAGAGACCCAGTACTTC. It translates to CASRGGGEVGQETQYF.

The CDR3 DNA reads as TGCGCCAGCAGCTGGGGACAGGCCGCTATTAATGAAAAACTGTTTTTT. Translating gives CASSWGQAAINEKLFF. V and J are TRBV5-1 and TRBJ1-4; 8 bases line up with TRBD1. The CDR3 sequence is 16 residues long. Per the germline V gene, CDR1 is SGHRS and CDR2 is YFSETQ. The ends lost 3 bases at V and 4 bases at J; junction bases unmatched: 8.

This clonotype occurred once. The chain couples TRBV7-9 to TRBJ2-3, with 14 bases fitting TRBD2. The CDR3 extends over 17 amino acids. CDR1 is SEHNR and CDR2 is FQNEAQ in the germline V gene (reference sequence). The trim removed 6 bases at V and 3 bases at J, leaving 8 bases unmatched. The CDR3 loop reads CASRHRLAGGVTDTQYF. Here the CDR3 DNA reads TGTGCCAGCAGACACCGACTAGCGGGAGGGGTTACAGATACGCAGTATTTT.

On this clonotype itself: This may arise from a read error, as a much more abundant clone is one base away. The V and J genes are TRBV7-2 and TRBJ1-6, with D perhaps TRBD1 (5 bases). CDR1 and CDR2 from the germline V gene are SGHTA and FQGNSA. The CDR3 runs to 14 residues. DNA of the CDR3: TGTGCCGGCAGCCGCGGGACCCGAGAGACACCCCTCCACTTT. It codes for CAGSRGTRETPLHF.

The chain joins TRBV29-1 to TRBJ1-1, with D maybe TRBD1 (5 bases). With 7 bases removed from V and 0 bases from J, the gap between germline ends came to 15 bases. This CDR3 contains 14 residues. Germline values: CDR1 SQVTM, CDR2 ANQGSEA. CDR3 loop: CSAGGKDLNTEAFF. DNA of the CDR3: TGCAGCGCTGGGGGGAAGGATTTGAACACTGAAGCTTTCTTT.

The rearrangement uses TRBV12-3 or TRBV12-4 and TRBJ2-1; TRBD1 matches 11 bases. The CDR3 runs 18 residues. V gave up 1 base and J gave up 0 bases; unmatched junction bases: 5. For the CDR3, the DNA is TGTGCCAGCAGTTTAGAATGGGGACAGGGGGGCTCCTACAATGAGCAGTTCTTC. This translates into CASSLEWGQGGSYNEQFF.

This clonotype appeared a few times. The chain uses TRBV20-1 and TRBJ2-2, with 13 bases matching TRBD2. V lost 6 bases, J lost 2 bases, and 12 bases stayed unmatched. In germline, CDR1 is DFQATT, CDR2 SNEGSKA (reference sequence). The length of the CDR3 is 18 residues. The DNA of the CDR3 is TGCAGTGCATTCCGGGTACTAGCGGGGGGGCTAAACACCGGGGAGCTGTTTTTT. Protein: CSAFRVLAGGLNTGELFF.

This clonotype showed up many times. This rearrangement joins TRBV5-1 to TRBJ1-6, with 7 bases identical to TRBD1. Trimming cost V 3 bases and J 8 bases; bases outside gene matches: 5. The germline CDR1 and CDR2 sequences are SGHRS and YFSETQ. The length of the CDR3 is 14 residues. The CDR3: CASSYSGTDSPLHF. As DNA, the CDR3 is TGCGCCAGCAGCTACTCCGGGACAGATTCACCCCTCCACTTT.

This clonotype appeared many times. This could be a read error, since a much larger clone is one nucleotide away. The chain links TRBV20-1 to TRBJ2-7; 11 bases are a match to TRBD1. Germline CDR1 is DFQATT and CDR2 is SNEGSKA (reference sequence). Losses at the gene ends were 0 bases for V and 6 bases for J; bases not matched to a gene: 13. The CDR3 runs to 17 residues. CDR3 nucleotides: TGCAGTGCTAGAGATTTCGGGGCGGGACAGGGGGAACGCGAGCAGTACTTC. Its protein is CSARDFGAGQGEREQYF.

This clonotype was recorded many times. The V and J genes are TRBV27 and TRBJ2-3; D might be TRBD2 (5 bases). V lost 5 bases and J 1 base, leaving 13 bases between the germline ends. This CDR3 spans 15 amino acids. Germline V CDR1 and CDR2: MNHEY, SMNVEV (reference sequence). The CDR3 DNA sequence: TGTGCCAGCAGTCGTCGAGGGCCGGGCACAGATACGCAGTATTTT. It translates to CASSRRGPGTDTQYF.

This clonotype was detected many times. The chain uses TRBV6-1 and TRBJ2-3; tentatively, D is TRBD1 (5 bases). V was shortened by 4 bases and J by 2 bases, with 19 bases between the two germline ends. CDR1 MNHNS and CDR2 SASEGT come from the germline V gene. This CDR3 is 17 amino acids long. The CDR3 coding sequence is TGTGCCAGCAGTGTTCAGGTGGGGCCCAGATCCACAGATACGCAGTATTTT. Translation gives CASSVQVGPRSTDTQYF.